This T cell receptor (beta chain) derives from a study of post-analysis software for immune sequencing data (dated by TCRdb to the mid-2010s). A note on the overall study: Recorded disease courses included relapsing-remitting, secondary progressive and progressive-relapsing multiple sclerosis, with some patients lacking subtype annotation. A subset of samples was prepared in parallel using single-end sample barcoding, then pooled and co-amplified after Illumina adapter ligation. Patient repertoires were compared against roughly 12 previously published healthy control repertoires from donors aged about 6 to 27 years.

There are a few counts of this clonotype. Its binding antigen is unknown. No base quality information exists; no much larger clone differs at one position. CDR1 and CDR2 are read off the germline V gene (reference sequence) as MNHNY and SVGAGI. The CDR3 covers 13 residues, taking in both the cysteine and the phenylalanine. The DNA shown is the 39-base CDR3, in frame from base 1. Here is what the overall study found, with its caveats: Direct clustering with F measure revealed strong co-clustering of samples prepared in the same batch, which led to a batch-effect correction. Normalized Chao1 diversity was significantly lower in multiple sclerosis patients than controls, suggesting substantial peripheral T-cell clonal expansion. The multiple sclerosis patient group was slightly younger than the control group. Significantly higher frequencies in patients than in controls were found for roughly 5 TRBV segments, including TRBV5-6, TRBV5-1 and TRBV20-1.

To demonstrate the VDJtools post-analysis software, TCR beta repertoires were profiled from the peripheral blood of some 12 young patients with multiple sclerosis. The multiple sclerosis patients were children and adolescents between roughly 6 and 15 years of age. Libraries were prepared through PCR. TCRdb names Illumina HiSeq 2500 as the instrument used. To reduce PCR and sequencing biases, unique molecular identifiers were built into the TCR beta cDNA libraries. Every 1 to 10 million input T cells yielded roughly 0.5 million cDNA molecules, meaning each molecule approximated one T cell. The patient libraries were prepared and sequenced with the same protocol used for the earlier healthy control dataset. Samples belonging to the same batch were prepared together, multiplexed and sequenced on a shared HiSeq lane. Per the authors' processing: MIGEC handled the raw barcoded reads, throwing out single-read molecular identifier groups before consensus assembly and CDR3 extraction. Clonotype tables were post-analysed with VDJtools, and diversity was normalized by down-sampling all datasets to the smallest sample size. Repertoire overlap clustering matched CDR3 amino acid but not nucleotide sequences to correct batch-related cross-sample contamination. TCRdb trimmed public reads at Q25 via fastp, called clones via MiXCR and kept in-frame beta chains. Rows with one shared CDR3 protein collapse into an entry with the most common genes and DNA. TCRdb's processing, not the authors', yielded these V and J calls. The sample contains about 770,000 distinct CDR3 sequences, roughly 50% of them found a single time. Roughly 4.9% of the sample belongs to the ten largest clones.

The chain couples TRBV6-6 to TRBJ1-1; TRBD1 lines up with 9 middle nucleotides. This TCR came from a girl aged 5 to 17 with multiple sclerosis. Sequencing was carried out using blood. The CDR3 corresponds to CALNRDRDAEAFF. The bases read TGTGCACTCAACCGGGACAGGGACGCTGAAGCTTTCTTT.